This TCR beta chain was observed in a study of human T cells and chemical hapten exposure. Study-wide background: Minor volume differences among pooled libraries chiefly drove per-sample TCR yield variation. Findings and limits, study-wide: With regard to DPC sensitization, TCRs above 1 in 1000 frequency did not change.

Separate cDNA molecules received unique molecular identifiers, which the library attached to them. TCRdb independently ran MiXCR on the RACE reads; one entry per CDR3 protein. The sample includes 130,000 or so distinct CDR3 sequences, about 8.2% of them seen just once. V gave up 7 bases and J gave up 4 bases, with 22 bases separating them. The CDR3 contains 16 residues. Looked up from germline, CDR1 is MNHEY and CDR2 is SVGAGI. As for this clonotype: Its antigen is unknown.

As to time point: healthy volunteer bleed at 2 weeks. Blood, whole and unfractionated, served as the source for total RNA extraction. This receptor was identified in a male donor in good health. Some clones in this sample may be carry-over from other donors' samples. Source material: whole blood. The rearrangement links TRBV6-5 to TRBJ1-2, with unresolved D. CDR3 DNA sequence: TGTGCCAGCACCAAACGAGCGGGGAGCCTCCCCTATGGCTACACCTTC. Its protein is CASTKRAGSLPYGYTF.